A single TCR beta chain is shown here with its context. Using MiXCR, TCRdb re-called clones from the PCR reads. The sample has 30,000 to 40,000 clones, 25% to 30% seen once; the top ten hold 7.8%. No treatment had been given to any patient before thyroid surgery. This sample was included in a study of metastatic and nonmetastatic thyroid tumors. The wider study: Malignant thyroid and benign thyroid patients provided blood and tumor or nodule tissue whose repertoires were compared.

The TCR was taken from a female donor with papillary thyroid cancer or a benign thyroid nodule (not recorded which). Some clones in this sample may be carry-over from other donors' samples. Sequencing was carried out using blood.

CDR3 region: CASSLEVSSYNEQFF. The CDR3 coding sequence is TGTGCCAGCAGCTTGGAGGTGAGCTCCTACAATGAGCAGTTCTTC. This chain uses TRBV5-4 with TRBJ2-1; the D is unclear. Between the trimmed V and J ends, which lost 0 bases and 0 bases, there was a span of 7 bases. CDR1 and CDR2 from the germline V gene are SGHNT and YYREEE (reference sequence). The CDR3 extends over 15 amino acids.